Below are 4 T cell receptor beta chains sequenced from a single sample in a study of shared clonotypes between healthy human individuals. In the naive CD8 group, cells lacked CD45RO and were positively selected for CCR7, so terminally differentiated effector memory CD45RA+ cells were left out. Clones were read by immunoSEQ multiplex PCR, and TCRdb kept only the in-frame ones, dropping some. The sample contains some 800,000 clones, 92% of which appear only once. Material: naive CD8+ T cells sorted from blood. These receptors all stem from a young man in good health.

This clone was detected once. The rearrangement joins TRBV7-9 to TRBJ2-7; TRBD2 matches 8 bases. Per the germline V gene, CDR1 is SEHNR and CDR2 is FQNEAQ (reference sequence). V shed 1 base, J shed 0 bases, and the junction held 2 bases outside the gene matches. The CDR3 runs 15 residues. DNA of the CDR3: TGTGCCAGCAGCTTAGTCAGCGGGGGCTCCTACGAGCAGTACTTC. Encoded protein: CASSLVSGGSYEQYF.

Only one count was recorded for this clone. This chain joins TRBV7-9 and TRBJ1-4; D perhaps matches TRBD1 (5 bases). V dropped 2 bases and J dropped 8 bases, with 12 bases sitting between them. The CDR3 contains 14 residues. Germline V gives CDR1 SEHNR, CDR2 FQNEAQ (reference sequence). CDR3 nucleotides: TGTGCCAGCAGCTTAATAGACAGTGGCGAAAAACTGTTTTTT. Translated: CASSLIDSGEKLFF.

V usage is TRBV28 and J usage is TRBJ1-2; 8 bases fit TRBD1. Germline loops: CDR1 MDHEN, CDR2 SYDVKM. The CDR3 sequence is 15 residues long. J lost 2 bases, V lost 6 bases, and 8 bases had no gene match. The CDR3: CASRDPQGGNYGYTF. The CDR3 coding sequence is TGTGCCAGCAGAGATCCACAGGGGGGCAACTATGGCTACACCTTC.

This clone was seen only once. The chain joins TRBV5-1 to TRBJ2-7; 7 nucleotides agree with TRBD1. Trimming took 0 bases from V and 0 from J; bases not matched to a gene: 3. Germline V CDR1 and CDR2: SGHRS, YFSETQ. CDR3 length equals 15 residues. The CDR3, as DNA: TGCGCCAGCAGCTTGGGTCAGGGGGTCTCCTACGAGCAGTACTTC. It translates to CASSLGQGVSYEQYF. Full variable domain (missing parts from reference TRBV5-1 and TRBJ2-7): KAGVTQTPRYLIKTRGQQVTLSCSPISGHRSVSWYQQTPGQGLQFLFEYFSETQRNKGNFPGRFSGRQFSNSRSEMNVSTLELGDSALYLCASSLGQGVSYEQYFGPGTRLTVT.